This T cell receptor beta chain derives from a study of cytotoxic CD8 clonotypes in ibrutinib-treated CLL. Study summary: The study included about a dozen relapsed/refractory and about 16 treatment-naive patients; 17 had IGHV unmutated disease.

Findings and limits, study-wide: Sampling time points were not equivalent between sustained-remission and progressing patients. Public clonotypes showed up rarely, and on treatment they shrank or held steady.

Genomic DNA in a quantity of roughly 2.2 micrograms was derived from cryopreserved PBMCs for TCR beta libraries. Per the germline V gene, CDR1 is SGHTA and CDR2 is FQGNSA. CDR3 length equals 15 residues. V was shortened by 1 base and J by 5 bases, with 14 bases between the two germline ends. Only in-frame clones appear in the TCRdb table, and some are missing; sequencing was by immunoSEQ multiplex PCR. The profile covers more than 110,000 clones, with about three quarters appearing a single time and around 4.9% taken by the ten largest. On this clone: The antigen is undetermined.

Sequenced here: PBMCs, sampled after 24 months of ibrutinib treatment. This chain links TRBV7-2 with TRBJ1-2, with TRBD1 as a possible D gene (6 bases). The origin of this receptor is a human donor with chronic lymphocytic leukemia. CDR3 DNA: TGTGCCAGCAGCTTAGGGTGGGGGGCCCCGTATGGCTACACCTTC. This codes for CASSLGWGAPYGYTF.